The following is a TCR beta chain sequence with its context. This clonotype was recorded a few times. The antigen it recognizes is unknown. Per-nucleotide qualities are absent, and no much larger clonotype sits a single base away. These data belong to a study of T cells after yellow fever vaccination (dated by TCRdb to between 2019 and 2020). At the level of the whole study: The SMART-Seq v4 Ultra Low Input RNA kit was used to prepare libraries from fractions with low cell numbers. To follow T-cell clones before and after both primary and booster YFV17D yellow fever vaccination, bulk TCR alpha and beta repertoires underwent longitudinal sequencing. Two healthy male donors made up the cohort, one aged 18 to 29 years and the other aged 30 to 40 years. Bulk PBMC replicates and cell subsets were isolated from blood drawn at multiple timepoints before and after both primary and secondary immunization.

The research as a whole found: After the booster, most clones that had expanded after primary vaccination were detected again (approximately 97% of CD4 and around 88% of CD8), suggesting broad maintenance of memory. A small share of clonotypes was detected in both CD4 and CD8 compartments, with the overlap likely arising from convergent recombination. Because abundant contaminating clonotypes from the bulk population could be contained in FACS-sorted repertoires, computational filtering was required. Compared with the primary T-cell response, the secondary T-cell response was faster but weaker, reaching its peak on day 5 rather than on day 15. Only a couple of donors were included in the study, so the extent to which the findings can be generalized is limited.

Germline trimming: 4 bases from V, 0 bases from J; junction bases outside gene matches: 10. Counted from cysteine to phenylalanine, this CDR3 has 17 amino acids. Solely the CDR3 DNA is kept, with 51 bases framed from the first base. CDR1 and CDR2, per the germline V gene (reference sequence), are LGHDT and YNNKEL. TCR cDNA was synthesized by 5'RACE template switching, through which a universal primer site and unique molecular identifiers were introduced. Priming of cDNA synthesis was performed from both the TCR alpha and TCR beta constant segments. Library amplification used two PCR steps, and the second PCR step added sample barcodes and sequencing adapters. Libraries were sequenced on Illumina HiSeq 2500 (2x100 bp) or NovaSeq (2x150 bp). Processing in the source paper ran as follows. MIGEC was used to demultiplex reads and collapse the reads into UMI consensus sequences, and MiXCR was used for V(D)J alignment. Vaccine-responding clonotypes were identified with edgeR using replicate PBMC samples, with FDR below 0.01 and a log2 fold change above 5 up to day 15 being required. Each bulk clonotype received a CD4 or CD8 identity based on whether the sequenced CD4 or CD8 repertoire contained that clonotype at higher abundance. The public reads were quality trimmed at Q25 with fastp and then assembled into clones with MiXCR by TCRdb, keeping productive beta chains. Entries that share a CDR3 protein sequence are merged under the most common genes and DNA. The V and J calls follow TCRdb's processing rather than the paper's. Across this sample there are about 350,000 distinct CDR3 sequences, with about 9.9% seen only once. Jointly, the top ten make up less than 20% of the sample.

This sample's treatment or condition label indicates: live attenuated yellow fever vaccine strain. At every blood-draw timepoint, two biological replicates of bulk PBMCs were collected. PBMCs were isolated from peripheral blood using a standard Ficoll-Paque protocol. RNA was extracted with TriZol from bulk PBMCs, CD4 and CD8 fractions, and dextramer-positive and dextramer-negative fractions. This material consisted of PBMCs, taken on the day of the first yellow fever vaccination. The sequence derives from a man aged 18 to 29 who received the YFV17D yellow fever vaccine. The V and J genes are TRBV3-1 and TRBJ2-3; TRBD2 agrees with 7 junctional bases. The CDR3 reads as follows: CASSPQTSFSSTDTQYF. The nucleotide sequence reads TGTGCCAGCAGCCCCCAGACTAGCTTCTCTAGCACAGATACGCAGTATTTT.